One sample yielded the 11 T cell receptor beta chains listed below, sequenced in a study of T cell responses to AZD1222 COVID-19 vaccine. Measured with immunoSEQ multiplex PCR; TCRdb has only the in-frame clones, and not every one. The data contain about 160,000 clones, roughly 90% of them seen just once; the ten biggest clones take up approximately 4.7%. The source material was peripheral blood, sampled on day 0 of AZD1222 vaccination. Receptor source: an adult in good health.

Note on this clone: Mismatch with germline at one junction end may stem from a read error. This chain uses TRBV6-1 with TRBJ1-1; D is ambiguous. CDR1 and CDR2 from the germline V gene are MNHNS and SASEGT. The CDR3 extends over 14 amino acids. The CDR3 DNA reads as TGTGCCAGCAGGGAAGAGGAGGGTAGGGCTGAAGCTTTCTTT. It specifies CASREEEGRAEAFF.

The CDR3 nucleotides read TGTGCCAGCAGCCAAGTCGTGAACACCGGGGAGCTGTTTTTT. Its translation: CASSQVVNTGELFF. This chain uses TRBV3-1 (or the pseudogene TRBV3-2) with TRBJ2-2; D ambiguous. V lost 1 base to trimming and J lost 1 base, with 4 bases between them. This CDR3 comprises 14 residues. Germline assignment: CDR1 LGHDT and CDR2 YNNKEL (reference sequence).

This chain connects TRBV3-1 (or the pseudogene TRBV3-2) to TRBJ1-2; D is perhaps TRBD1 (5 bases). This CDR3 is built from 12 residues. Germline CDR1 and CDR2: LGHDT and YNNKEL (reference sequence). Trimming removed 8 bases from V and 8 bases from J, with 15 bases in between. The CDR3 DNA follows: TGTGCCAGCGGGTTCGGGGGGAGGGGCTACACCTTC. This translates into CASGFGGRGYTF.

This sequence joins TRBV11-2 and TRBJ1-2, with D perhaps TRBD1 (5 bases). The CDR3 has 16 residues. V was cut by 6 bases and J by 2 bases, with 19 bases left in between. Per the germline V gene, CDR1 is SGHAT and CDR2 is FQNNGV. CDR3 coding DNA: TGTGCCAGCAGATCCATAAGGCGGGGGGACAACTATGGCTACACCTTC. This sequence encodes CASRSIRRGDNYGYTF.

V gene TRBV7-2 combines with J gene TRBJ2-1; perhaps TRBD2 as D (6 bases). Germline CDR1 and CDR2: SGHTA and FQGNSA. V lost 1 base to trimming and J lost 6 bases, with 16 bases between them. The CDR3 sequence is 16 residues long. The CDR3 region is CASSLGRREPVNEQFF. CDR3 DNA: TGTGCCAGCAGCTTAGGAAGACGGGAGCCGGTCAATGAGCAGTTCTTC.

The chain uses TRBV16 and TRBJ1-2; D call uncertain. This CDR3 comprises 14 residues. The V end was cut by 0 bases, the J end by 3 bases, with 8 bases between. Germline V CDR1 and CDR2: KGHSY, FQNENV. In DNA, the CDR3 is TGTGCCAGCAGCCAATCAGGTCAGCACTATGGCTACACCTTC. Translation gives CASSQSGQHYGYTF.

This chain connects TRBV5-1 to TRBJ1-2; D call uncertain. Germline-derived CDR1 and CDR2 are SGHRS and YFSETQ. V dropped 1 base and J dropped 3 bases, with 13 bases sitting between them. The CDR3 is 15 amino acids. The CDR3 DNA reads TGCGCCAGCAGCTTGACAGCAAACTATGACTATGGCTACACCTTC. Its translation is CASSLTANYDYGYTF.

The CDR3 protein is CASTRGQGVIYGYTF. CDR3 bases: TGTGCCAGCACCCGCGGGCAGGGTGTCATCTATGGCTACACCTTC. The rearrangement links TRBV7-9 to TRBJ1-2; weak D call: TRBD1 (5 bases). There are 15 residues in the CDR3. The germline V gene encodes CDR1 SEHNR and CDR2 FQNEAQ (reference sequence). Between the trimmed V and J ends, which lost 7 bases and 4 bases, there was a span of 19 bases.

The chain joins TRBV28 to TRBJ2-1, with 9 bases lining up with TRBD2. V gave up 6 bases and J gave up 12 bases; unmatched junction bases: 6. The CDR3 sequence is 12 residues long. CDR1 and CDR2 from the germline V gene are MDHEN and SYDVKM. The CDR3 sequence: CASRSAGGAQFF. As DNA, the CDR3 is TGTGCCAGCAGATCAGCGGGGGGTGCGCAGTTCTTC.

V and J are TRBV5-4 and TRBJ1-4; the D is unclear. CDR1 is SGHNT and CDR2 is YYREEE in the germline V gene (reference sequence). CDR3 length: 15 residues. The V end lost 4 bases, the J end lost 0 bases, and 10 bases lay between the germline ends. This CDR3 reads CASSQTPATNEKLFF. CDR3 nucleotides: TGTGCCAGCAGCCAAACACCAGCAACTAATGAAAAACTGTTTTTT.

The J gene is TRBJ2-7, the V gene TRBV28; 12 bases fit TRBD2. The V gene's germline CDR1 is MDHEN and CDR2 SYDVKM. The length of the CDR3 is 15 residues. V lost 6 bases, J lost 3 bases, and 6 bases stayed unmatched. The CDR3, as DNA: TGTGCCAGCAGCGCCGGGACTAGCGGGCTCTACGAGCAGTACTTC. Translated: CASSAGTSGLYEQYF.